Below are 5 T cell receptor beta chains sequenced from a single sample in a study of long-term antiretroviral therapy in people with HIV. Researchers ran immunoSEQ v3.0 at survey level. Assay used: immunoSEQ multiplex PCR; TCRdb lists only in-frame clones, some missing. The sample lists tens of thousands of clones; approximately 85% were seen once. The material sequenced was unsorted PBMCs, taken approximately 3.3 years after starting antiretroviral therapy. Receptors originate from a man aged 18 to 35 with HIV.

The rearrangement links TRBV9 to TRBJ1-1; maybe TRBD1 (6 bases). This CDR3 comprises 15 residues. Between the trimmed V and J ends, which lost 3 bases and 4 bases, there was a span of 16 bases. Germline values: CDR1 SGDLS, CDR2 YYNGEE. CDR3 loop: CASSGDGGLGTEAFF. In DNA, the CDR3 is TGTGCCAGCAGCGGGGACGGGGGGCTAGGCACTGAAGCTTTCTTT. The full variable domain, in which reference TRBV9 and TRBJ1-1 provide the parts outside the CDR3, is DSGVTQTPKHLITATGQRVTLRCSPRSGDLSVYWYQQSLDQGLQFLIQYYNGEERAKGNILERFSAQQFPDLHSELNLSSLELGDSALYFCASSGDGGLGTEAFFGQGTRLTVV.

With respect to this clone: This sample includes further DNA sequences coding for the same CDR3. The chain is built from TRBV28 and TRBJ2-7, with D uncertain. Germline CDR1 MDHEN, CDR2 SYDVKM. V was pared by 1 base and J by 5 bases, with 0 bases between. The CDR3 sequence is 10 residues long. In DNA form, the CDR3 reads TGTGCCAGCAGTTTATACGAGCAGTACTTC. Translating it yields CASSLYEQYF.

The chain uses TRBV6-5 and TRBJ1-1, with unresolved D. This CDR3 is 14 amino acids long. Looked up from germline, CDR1 is MNHEY and CDR2 is SVGAGI. V lost 0 bases, J lost 1 base, and 6 bases lay in between. The CDR3 bases are TGTGCCAGCAGTTACTCTGAACAGAACACTGAAGCTTTCTTT. The encoded protein is CASSYSEQNTEAFF.

This clone was observed once. The J gene is TRBJ1-1, the V gene TRBV6-1; D not resolved. Looked up from germline, CDR1 is MNHNS and CDR2 is SASEGT. Deletions cut 7 bases from V and 1 base from J, with 7 bases between. This CDR3 spans 12 amino acids. The CDR3 DNA is TGTGCCAGCAAGGTCGCGAACACTGAAGCTTTCTTT. It is translated as CASKVANTEAFF.

This sequence joins TRBV5-5 and TRBJ1-1; tentative D call: TRBD1 (5 bases). The V end was cut by 5 bases, the J end by 7 bases, with 18 bases between. This CDR3 region has 14 residues. Germline CDR1 and CDR2: SGHKS and YYEKEE (reference sequence). The CDR3 region is CASSLAIRGIEAFF. DNA for the CDR3: TGTGCCAGCAGTTTAGCGATCCGGGGGATTGAAGCTTTCTTT.